This TCR beta chain emerged from a study of cytomegalovirus exposure and HLA in healthy donors. General study results and limits: The authors listed around 150 TCR beta chains as cytomegalovirus-associated. Analysis was performed later, and it showed HLA-associated TCR beta chains to be more clonally expanded than equally common others. Reportedly, diagnosis of cytomegalovirus status by the classifier showed high specificity and sensitivity.

Note on this clone: Its antigen is undetermined.

PCR was performed using 60 Vbeta and 13 Jbeta primers. Repertoires were generated with immunoSEQ multiplex PCR, while TCRdb's copy carries only in-frame clones and drops some. The sample comprises 150,000 to 200,000 clones, more than 60% of which are singletons, and 10% rests with the top ten. Germline CDR1 and CDR2: MNHEY and SVGAGI. V was pared by 6 bases and J by 9 bases, with 18 bases between. This CDR3 is built from 14 residues. The TCR was taken from a man aged 30 to 45 in good health and CMV-seropositive. Sequencing was done on a sample of PBMCs. The chain links TRBV6-5 to TRBJ2-4; maybe TRBD1 (6 bases). The CDR3 loop reads CASSRAGVGGIQYF. CDR3 sequence (DNA): TGTGCCAGCAGCCGGGCAGGGGTTGGGGGCATTCAGTACTTC.